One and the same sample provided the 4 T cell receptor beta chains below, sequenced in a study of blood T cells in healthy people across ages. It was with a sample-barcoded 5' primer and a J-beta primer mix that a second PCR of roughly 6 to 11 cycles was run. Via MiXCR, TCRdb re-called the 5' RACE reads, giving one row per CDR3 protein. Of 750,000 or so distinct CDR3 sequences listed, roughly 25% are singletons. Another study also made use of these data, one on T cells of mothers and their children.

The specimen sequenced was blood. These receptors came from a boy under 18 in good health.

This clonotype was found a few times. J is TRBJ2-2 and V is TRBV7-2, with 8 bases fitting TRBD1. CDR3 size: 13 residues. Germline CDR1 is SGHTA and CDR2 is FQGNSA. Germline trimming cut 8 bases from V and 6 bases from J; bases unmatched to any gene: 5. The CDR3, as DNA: TGTGCCAGCGGGAGACAGGGGTCCGGGGAGCTGTTTTTT. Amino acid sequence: CASGRQGSGELFF.

CDR3 DNA sequence: TGCGCCAGCAGCCAACCCGGGATTCAAGAGACCCAGTACTTC. It translates to CASSQPGIQETQYF. This rearrangement joins TRBV4-1 to TRBJ2-5, with a tentative D call TRBD2 (5 bases). Trimming stripped 2 bases from V and 2 bases from J, with 9 bases between. The germline V gene encodes CDR1 MGHRA and CDR2 YSYEKL. The CDR3 is 14 residues long.

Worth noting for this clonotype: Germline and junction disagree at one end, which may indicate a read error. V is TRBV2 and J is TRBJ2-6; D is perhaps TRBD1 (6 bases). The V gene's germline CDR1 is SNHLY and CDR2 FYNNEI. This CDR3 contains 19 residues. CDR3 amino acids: CASSAYSDSPFSGANVLAF. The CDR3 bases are TGTGCCAGCAGTGCCTATTCGGACAGCCCCTTCTCTGGGGCCAACGTCCTGGCTTTC.

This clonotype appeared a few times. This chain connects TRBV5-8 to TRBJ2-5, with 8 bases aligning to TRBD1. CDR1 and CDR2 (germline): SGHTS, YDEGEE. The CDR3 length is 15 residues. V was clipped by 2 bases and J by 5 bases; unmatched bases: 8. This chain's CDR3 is CASSFLTGEMETQYF. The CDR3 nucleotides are TGTGCCAGCAGCTTTCTGACAGGGGAGATGGAGACCCAGTACTTC. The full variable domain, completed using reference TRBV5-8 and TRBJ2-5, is EAGVTQSPTHLIKTRGQQATLRCSPISGHTSVYWYQQALGLGLQFLLWYDEGEERNRGNFPPRFSGRQFPNYSSELNVNALELEDSALYLCASSFLTGEMETQYFGPGTRLLVL.